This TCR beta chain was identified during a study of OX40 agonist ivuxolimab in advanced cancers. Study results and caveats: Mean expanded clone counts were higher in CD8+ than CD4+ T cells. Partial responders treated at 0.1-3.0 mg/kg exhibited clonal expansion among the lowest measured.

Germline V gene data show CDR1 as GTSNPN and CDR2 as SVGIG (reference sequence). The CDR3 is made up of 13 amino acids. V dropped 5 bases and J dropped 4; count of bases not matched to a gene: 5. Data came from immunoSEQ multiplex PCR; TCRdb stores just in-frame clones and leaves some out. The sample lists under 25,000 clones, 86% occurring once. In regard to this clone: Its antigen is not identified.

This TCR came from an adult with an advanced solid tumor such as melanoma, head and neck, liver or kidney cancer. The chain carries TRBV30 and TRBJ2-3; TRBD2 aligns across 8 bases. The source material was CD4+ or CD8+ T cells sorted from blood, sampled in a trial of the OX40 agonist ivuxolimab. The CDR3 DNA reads TGTGCCTGGTCGGGGGGGCTCGCAGATACGCAGTATTTT. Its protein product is CAWSGGLADTQYF.